This TCR beta chain was captured in a study of identical twins. In TCRdb, the 5' RACE reads were re-called with MiXCR into one record per CDR3 protein. The table includes 250,000 or so distinct CDR3 sequences, around 8% detected once. This CDR3 contains 15 residues. V was clipped by 3 bases and J by 2 bases, with 11 bases between them. Germline CDR1 MNHEY, CDR2 SMNVEV (reference sequence). The data were also submitted as part of a second study, on yellow fever vaccine responses in identical twins.

Specimen: CD8+ T cells sorted from blood. This receptor was taken from a woman between 18 and 29 years old in good health. The chain has TRBV27 and TRBJ2-1; a possible D gene is TRBD2 (5 bases). The CDR3 sequence is CASSFGPGTYNEQFF. The CDR3 DNA reads as TGTGCCAGCAGTTTTGGTCCGGGGACCTACAATGAGCAGTTCTTC.